This TCR beta chain stems from a study of T and B cells in COVID-19 patients. From blood, about 230-500 ng of genomic DNA served as TRB template. Multiplex PCR with BIOMED2 TRB-A/B primer pools amplified TRB rearrangements. Via MiXCR, TCRdb re-called the multiplex PCR reads, giving one row per CDR3 protein. The repertoire consists of 20,000 to 25,000 distinct CDR3 sequences, with about 30% occurring once and the leading ten covering over 2%. V lost 5 bases, J lost 2 bases, and 13 bases lay in between. Looked up from germline, CDR1 is MNHNY and CDR2 is SVGAGI (reference sequence). The CDR3 contains 15 residues. About this clonotype: The antigen remains unidentified.

Study results and caveats: Sorted SARS-CoV-2-responsive or tetramer+ T cells and CD4+, regulatory and CD8+ subsets were not yet sequenced.

Material for sequencing was blood. The chain joins TRBV6-6 to TRBJ1-3, with unresolved D. This clonotype was sampled from a human donor who had recovered from COVID-19. The CDR3 loop reads CASSRLGGAGNTIYF. The CDR3 nucleotides read TGTGCCAGCAGTCGCCTGGGTGGGGCTGGAAACACCATATATTTT.